This T cell receptor beta chain was recovered during a study of blood T cells in healthy people across ages. This CDR3 has 15 amino acids. Germline CDR1 reads LGHDT; CDR2 reads YNNKEL (reference sequence). Trimming removed 4 bases from V and 2 bases from J, with 12 bases in between. Through a sample-barcoded 5' primer and a J-beta primer mix, a second PCR was run for roughly 7 to 12 cycles. TCRdb re-called the 5' RACE reads with MiXCR, one entry per CDR3 protein. Of some 760,000 distinct CDR3 sequences in the sample, around a quarter were seen once. These sequences were also reported in another study, on T cells of mothers and their children. That work states: The donors comprised roughly 6 children and their three healthy Caucasian mothers. Sample barcodes and 2-4 random nucleotides were added by the M1S primer of the second PCR.

This sequence originates from a boy aged 5-17 years in good health. The sample consisted of blood. The chain has TRBV3-1 and TRBJ2-4; D is unresolved. As DNA, the CDR3 is TGTGCCAGCAGCCCAAGTGAGGTCTCCAAAAACATTCAGTACTTC. This sequence encodes CASSPSEVSKNIQYF.